This TCR beta chain was sequenced for a study of blood T cell repertoires in COVID-19. Germline V gene lookup returns CDR1 MNHEY and CDR2 SMNVEV (reference sequence). The ends were cut back, 4 bases at V and 6 bases at J, with 16 bases in the middle. This CDR3 region has 15 residues. Assay: immunoSEQ multiplex PCR; the TCRdb copy retains only in-frame clones and omits some. The table has about 460,000 clones, less than 90% seen once; the top ten hold 8% to 9.5%. This TCR was recovered from a woman in her sixties or seventies who had recovered from COVID-19. The chain joins TRBV27 to TRBJ2-1; D possibly corresponds to TRBD2 (5 bases). Sequences were obtained from PBMCs or T cells enriched from blood (not recorded which). CDR3 in DNA: TGTGCCAGCAGTTCAGGCTCCAAGCGGCCCAATGAGCAGTTCTTC. This sequence encodes CASSSGSKRPNEQFF.